The rows below give T cell receptor beta chains drawn from one sample of a study of blood T cell repertoires in COVID-19. Profiling relied on immunoSEQ multiplex PCR, and the TCRdb table lists in-frame clones only, not all of them. The data contain tens of thousands of clones, about 89% of them singletons. The sample taken for sequencing was peripheral blood. These receptors came from a man between 65 and 85 years old with active or convalescent COVID-19. CDR3s include the opening cysteine and the closing phenylalanine or tryptophan. A D gene is named only where the DNA matches it firmly. The size field is filled for only some rows; it gives once, few, many or a size class.

>-|TRBJ1-1|TRBV7-9|once
CASSFPVTTVSTEAFF
TGTGCCAGCAGCTTTCCCGTAACGACTGTTAGCACTGAAGCTTTCTTT
>TRBD2|TRBJ2-7|TRBV24-1|-
CATSDGTSGTYEQYF
TGTGCCACCAGTGACGGGACTAGCGGAACCTACGAGCAGTACTTC
>TRBD2|TRBJ2-1|TRBV9|-
CASSPSSGGSYNEQFF
TGTGCCAGCAGTCCCTCTAGCGGGGGGTCCTACAATGAGCAGTTCTTC
>-|TRBJ2-1|TRBV7-9|-
CASSPRRGEVENEQFF
TGTGCCAGCAGCCCCCGCAGGGGGGAAGTCGAGAATGAGCAGTTCTTC
>TRBD1|TRBJ1-2|TRBV19|-
CASSKQWTGESWYGYTF
TGTGCCAGTAGTAAACAGTGGACAGGGGAGTCATGGTATGGCTACACCTTC
>-|TRBJ1-6|TRBV7-9|once
CASSLAPSSSYNSPLHF
TGTGCCAGCAGCTTAGCGCCGTCGAGCTCCTATAATTCACCCCTCCACTTT
>-|TRBJ2-2|TRBV7-6|-
CASSLGRGNTGELFF
TGTGCCAGCAGCCTAGGGCGGGGGAACACCGGGGAGCTGTTTTTT
>TRBD1|TRBJ1-6|TRBV7-9|-
CASSTTGDSYNSPLHF
TGTGCCAGCAGCACCACAGGGGACTCCTATAATTCACCCCTCCACTTT
>-|TRBJ1-1|TRBV14|-
CASSQGTAEAFF
TGTGCCAGCAGCCAAGGGACAGCTGAAGCTTTCTTT
>-|TRBJ1-2|TRBV14|-
CASSPSPDRGYTF
TGTGCCAGCAGCCCCTCCCCGGACAGAGGCTACACCTTC
>-|TRBJ2-7|TRBV5-4|once
CASSPDGGFYEQYF
TGTGCCAGCAGCCCGGACGGGGGTTTCTACGAGCAGTACTTC
>-|TRBJ1-1|TRBV6-2/TRBV6-3|-
CASSFQFLQGLEAFF
TGTGCCAGCAGTTTCCAATTCTTGCAGGGGCTTGAAGCTTTCTTT
>TRBD2|TRBJ2-5|TRBV4-3|-
CASSQALAGVGETQYF
TGCGCCAGCAGCCAGGCCCTAGCGGGGGTGGGGGAGACCCAGTACTTC
>-|TRBJ1-6|TRBV18|-
CASSARGGSGNSPLHF
TGTGCCAGCTCAGCGAGGGGAGGTTCCGGTAATTCACCCCTCCACTTT
>-|TRBJ2-5|TRBV28|-
CASSPIGTPPVETQYF
TGTGCCAGCAGCCCCATCGGGACTCCCCCCGTAGAGACCCAGTACTTC
>TRBD1|TRBJ2-3|TRBV5-1|-
CASRTGVSRTDTQYF
TGCGCCAGCAGGACAGGGGTCTCGAGAACAGATACGCAGTATTTT
>TRBD1|TRBJ1-2|TRBV9|-
CASSAPGQGASLGYTF
TGTGCCAGCAGCGCCCCGGGACAGGGGGCCTCTCTGGGCTACACCTTC
>-|TRBJ1-2|TRBV28|-
CASSPGTFYGYTF
TGTGCCAGCAGTCCCGGGACATTCTATGGCTACACCTTC
>TRBD1|TRBJ1-1|TRBV6-1|-
CASSEQGEDTEAFF
TGTGCCAGCAGTGAACAGGGGGAGGACACTGAAGCTTTCTTT
>-|TRBJ1-4|TRBV11-2|few
CASSLNQGIEKLFF
TGTGCCAGCAGCCTAAATCAGGGGATTGAAAAACTGTTTTTT
>-|TRBJ2-3|TRBV5-1|-
CASSLVIQGADTQYF
TGCGCCAGCAGCTTGGTTATCCAGGGTGCAGATACGCAGTATTTT
>-|TRBJ2-5|TRBV7-9|-
CASSLAAGERTQYF
TGTGCCAGCAGCTTAGCGGCAGGGGAAAGGACCCAGTACTTC
>-|TRBJ1-1|TRBV13|-
CASSLGLDTEAFF
TGTGCCAGCAGCTTAGGTTTAGACACTGAAGCTTTCTTT
>-|TRBJ1-6|TRBV2|-
CASISGGPLNSPLHF
TGTGCCAGCATATCCGGGGGACCCCTTAATTCACCCCTCCACTTT
>-|TRBJ1-1|TRBV11-2|-
CASSLAGQLNTEAFF
TGTGCCAGCAGCTTAGCAGGCCAACTGAACACTGAAGCTTTCTTT
>-|TRBJ2-7|TRBV5-4|-
CASSTQGGPQYEQYF
TGTGCCAGCAGCACACAGGGGGGGCCGCAGTACGAGCAGTACTTC
>TRBD1|TRBJ1-1|TRBV3-1/TRBV3-2|-
CASSQVRSGGRTEAFF
TGTGCCAGCAGCCAAGTTAGATCAGGGGGGAGGACTGAAGCTTTCTTT